These 15 T cell receptor beta chains were sequenced from one sample in a study of blood T cells in healthy people across ages. A sample-barcoded 5' primer and a J-beta primer mix were used in a second PCR of about 7 to 12 cycles. TCRdb re-called the 5' RACE reads through MiXCR, storing one row per CDR3 protein. Among approximately 940,000 distinct CDR3 sequences, around 49% were seen once, and the ten largest hold around 15%. The sequenced material came from blood. These receptors were obtained from a young man in good health.

The chain carries TRBV5-4 and TRBJ1-1; 7 bases are shared with TRBD1. Trimming at V came to 2 bases and at J to 6 bases, leaving 10 bases not matched to a gene. Germline V gene data show CDR1 as SGHNT and CDR2 as YYREEE (reference sequence). The CDR3 is made up of 15 amino acids. The CDR3 sequence is CASSFKGAGESEAFF. In nucleotides, the CDR3 is TGTGCCAGCAGCTTTAAGGGGGCCGGGGAGTCTGAAGCTTTCTTT. The complete variable domain, with remaining parts taken from reference TRBV5-4 and TRBJ1-1, reads ETGVTQSPTHLIKTRGQQVTLRCSSQSGHNTVSWYQQALGQGPQFIFQYYREEENGRGNFPPRFSGLQFPNYSSELNVNALELDDSALYLCASSFKGAGESEAFFGQGTRLTVV.

The CDR3 DNA reads TGTGCCAGCAGCTTTGGTTCAACTAATGAAAAACTGTTTTTT. This translates into CASSFGSTNEKLFF. This chain uses TRBV5-6 with TRBJ1-4, with D unresolved. There are 14 residues in the CDR3. Trimming shortened V by 2 bases and J by 0 bases, and 5 bases separated the two germline ends. Germline V gene lookup returns CDR1 SGHDT and CDR2 YYEEEE. Combining the CDR3 with reference TRBV5-6 and TRBJ1-4 gives the whole variable domain DAGVTQSPTHLIKTRGQQVTLRCSPKSGHDTVSWYQQALGQGPQFIFQYYEEEERQRGNFPDRFSGHQFPNYSSELNVNALLLGDSALYLCASSFGSTNEKLFFGSGTQLSVL.

In this sample, this clonotype turned up a few times. The gene calls are TRBV4-3 and TRBJ2-1; TRBD1 aligns across 7 bases. The V segment lost 0 bases and the J segment 6 bases; nucleotides outside the gene matches: 14. The CDR3 sequence is 18 residues long. Per the germline V gene, CDR1 is LGHNA and CDR2 is YSLEER. The CDR3 DNA follows: TGCGCCAGCAGCCAAGATCTTTTCGGGACAGTACGGGGCAATGAGCAGTTCTTC. Protein sequence: CASSQDLFGTVRGNEQFF.

This clonotype turned up a few times. V and J are TRBV9 and TRBJ2-7, with D tentatively TRBD2 (6 bases). The CDR3 extends over 13 amino acids. V was pared by 6 bases and J by 4 bases, with 14 bases between. Germline V gene sequence: CDR1 SGDLS, CDR2 YYNGEE. The CDR3, as DNA: TGTGCCAGCAACCTCGGTGCGGGATACGAGCAGTACTTC. Translating gives CASNLGAGYEQYF.

Details on this clonotype: At one end, the junction sequence differs from germline, possibly due to a read error. The chain uses TRBV18 and TRBJ1-2, with 8 bases aligning to TRBD1. Germline assignment: CDR1 KGHSH and CDR2 LQKENI. This CDR3 has 16 residues. CDR3 in DNA: TGTGCCAGCTCACCTGTTCCGGGACAGGCGGACTACGGCTACACCTTC. Amino acid sequence: CASSPVPGQADYGYTF.

V gene TRBV5-8 combines with J gene TRBJ2-1, with 8 bases that match TRBD1. The germline V gene has CDR1 SGHTS and CDR2 YDEGEE. The junction had 19 bases not matched to a gene; V was cut back by 4 bases and J by 7 bases. The CDR3 spans 18 residues. In DNA form, the CDR3 reads TGTGCCAGCAGCCCGAAGGACAGGGCCCAACGAGGTCGGAATGAGCAGTTCTTC. Encoded protein: CASSPKDRAQRGRNEQFF.

This chain uses TRBV6-1 with TRBJ2-6; D not resolved. The germline CDR1 and CDR2 sequences are MNHNS and SASEGT. The CDR3 loop spans 17 amino acids. Trimming took 8 bases from V and 2 from J, leaving 19 bases between them. This CDR3 reads CASSLVSRLTGANVLTF. Written as DNA, the CDR3 is TGTGCCAGCTCTTTGGTCTCTCGACTCACTGGGGCCAACGTCCTGACTTTC.

The chain combines TRBV7-9 with TRBJ1-6; TRBD1 matches 8 bases. This CDR3 is 14 amino acids long. The V and J ends lost 4 bases and 9 bases, in that order; junction bases with no gene match: 5. Germline V gene lookup returns CDR1 SEHNR and CDR2 FQNEAQ (reference sequence). CDR3 nucleotide sequence: TGTGCCAGCAGCTGGGGACAGGAAGTTTCACCCCTCCACTTT. As protein: CASSWGQEVSPLHF.

The chain has TRBV20-1 and TRBJ2-3; 11 bases are a match to TRBD2. Germline V lookup: CDR1 DFQATT, CDR2 SNEGSKA (reference sequence). CDR3 length equals 14 residues. V shed 1 base, J shed 4 bases, and the junction held 1 base outside the gene matches. The CDR3 nucleotides are TGCAGTGCTAGAGCTAGCGGGGGGTCAGATACGCAGTATTTT. This sequence encodes CSARASGGSDTQYF.

V usage is TRBV7-3 and J usage is TRBJ1-5; D possibly corresponds to TRBD1 (6 bases). In germline, CDR1 is SGHTA, CDR2 FQGTGA. This CDR3 has 13 residues. V lost 4 bases and J 6 bases, leaving 10 bases between the germline ends. This chain's CDR3 is CASSSTRGQPQHF. CDR3 in DNA: TGTGCCAGCAGCTCGACCAGGGGTCAGCCCCAGCATTTT.

V and J are TRBV9 and TRBJ1-1; D is ambiguous. The germline V gene has CDR1 SGDLS and CDR2 YYNGEE. The V gene lost 0 bases and the J gene lost 5 bases, with 14 bases spanning the gap. This CDR3 region has 15 residues. The CDR3, as DNA: TGTGCCAGCAGCGTAGCTCAAGGGTCCGGGACTGAAGCTTTCTTT. Its translation: CASSVAQGSGTEAFF. The full variable domain, completed using reference TRBV9 and TRBJ1-1, is DSGVTQTPKHLITATGQRVTLRCSPRSGDLSVYWYQQSLDQGLQFLIQYYNGEERAKGNILERFSAQQFPDLHSELNLSSLELGDSALYFCASSVAQGSGTEAFFGQGTRLTVV.

This clonotype has a handful of counts. The V call is TRBV2, the J call TRBJ1-5, with a weak D call TRBD1 (5 bases). Per germline, CDR1 SNHLY and CDR2 FYNNEI. The CDR3 is made up of 15 amino acids. V gave up 7 bases and J gave up 2 bases, with 15 bases separating them. CDR3 DNA: TGTGCCAGCACCTTGGACACAAGTGGCAATCAGCCCCAGCATTTT. It encodes CASTLDTSGNQPQHF. Complete variable domain (other parts from reference TRBV2 and TRBJ1-5): EPEVTQTPSHQVTQMGQEVILRCVPISNHLYFYWYRQILGQKVEFLVSFYNNEISEKSEIFDDQFSVERPDGSNFTLKIRSTKLEDSAMYFCASTLDTSGNQPQHFGDGTRLSIL.

This clonotype was observed a few times. J is TRBJ2-7 and V is TRBV12-3 or TRBV12-4; TRBD1 matches 7 bases. The CDR3 totals 13 residues. V shed 5 bases and J 7 bases; nucleotides not matched to a gene: 8. CDR3 amino acids: CASSAGQALEQYF. The CDR3 region has the DNA TGTGCCAGCAGTGCCGGACAGGCCTTAGAGCAGTACTTC.

The J gene is TRBJ1-6, the V gene TRBV7-9; 7 nucleotides line up with TRBD1. J was trimmed by 1 base and V by 6 bases; bases with no gene match: 6. CDR1 and CDR2 (germline): SEHNR, FQNEAQ (reference sequence). The CDR3 is 16 amino acids. This CDR3 reads CASSDRDVSYNSPLHF. CDR3 sequence (DNA): TGTGCCAGCAGTGACAGGGACGTATCCTATAATTCACCCCTCCACTTT.

This clonotype has only a few counts. The genes are TRBV25-1 and TRBJ2-5; the D gene is possibly TRBD2 (5 bases). There are 13 residues in the CDR3. V was shortened by 8 bases and J by 5 bases, with 15 bases between the two germline ends. Germline CDR1 MGHDK, CDR2 SYGVNS. The CDR3 region has the DNA TGTGCCAGCGTGACCGGGAAAGGCGAGACCCAGTACTTC. As protein: CASVTGKGETQYF.